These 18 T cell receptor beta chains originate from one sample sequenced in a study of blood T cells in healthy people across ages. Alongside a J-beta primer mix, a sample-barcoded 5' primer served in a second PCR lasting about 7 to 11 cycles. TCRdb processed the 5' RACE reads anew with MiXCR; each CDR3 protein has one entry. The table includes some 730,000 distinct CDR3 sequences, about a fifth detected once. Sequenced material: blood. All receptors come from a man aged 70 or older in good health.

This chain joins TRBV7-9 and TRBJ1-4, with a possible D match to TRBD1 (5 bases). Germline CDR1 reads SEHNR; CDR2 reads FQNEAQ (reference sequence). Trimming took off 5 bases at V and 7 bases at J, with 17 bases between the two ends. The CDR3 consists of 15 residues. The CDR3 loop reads CASSLGGVSPEKLFF. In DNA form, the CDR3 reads TGTGCCAGCAGCCTGGGGGGAGTAAGCCCTGAAAAACTGTTTTTT.

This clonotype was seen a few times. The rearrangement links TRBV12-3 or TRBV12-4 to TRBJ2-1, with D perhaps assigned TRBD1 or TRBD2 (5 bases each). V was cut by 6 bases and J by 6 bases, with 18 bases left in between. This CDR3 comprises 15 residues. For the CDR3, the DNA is TGTGCCAGCAGAAAGAGGGGACCGATCCTCAATGAGCAGTTCTTC. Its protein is CASRKRGPILNEQFF.

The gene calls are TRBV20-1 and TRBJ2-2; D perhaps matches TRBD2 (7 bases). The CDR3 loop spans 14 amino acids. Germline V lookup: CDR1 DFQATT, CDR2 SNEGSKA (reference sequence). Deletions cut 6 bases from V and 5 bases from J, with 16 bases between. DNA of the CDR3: TGCAGTGCCCGAGGGGGGGCGGAGACCGGGGAGCTGTTTTTT. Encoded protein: CSARGGAETGELFF.

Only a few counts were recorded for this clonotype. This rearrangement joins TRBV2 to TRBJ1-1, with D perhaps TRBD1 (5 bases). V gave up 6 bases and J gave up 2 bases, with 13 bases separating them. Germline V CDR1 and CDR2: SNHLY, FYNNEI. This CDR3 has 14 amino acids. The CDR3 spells CASSEGRPNTEAFF. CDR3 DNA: TGTGCCAGCAGCGAGGGACGACCTAACACTGAAGCTTTCTTT. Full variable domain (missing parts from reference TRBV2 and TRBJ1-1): EPEVTQTPSHQVTQMGQEVILRCVPISNHLYFYWYRQILGQKVEFLVSFYNNEISEKSEIFDDQFSVERPDGSNFTLKIRSTKLEDSAMYFCASSEGRPNTEAFFGQGTRLTVV.

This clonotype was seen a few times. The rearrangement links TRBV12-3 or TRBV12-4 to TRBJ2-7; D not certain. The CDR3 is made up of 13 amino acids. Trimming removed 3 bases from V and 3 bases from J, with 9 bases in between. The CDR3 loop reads CASSFGQIYEQYF. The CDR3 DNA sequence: TGTGCCAGCAGTTTCGGTCAGATCTACGAGCAGTACTTC.

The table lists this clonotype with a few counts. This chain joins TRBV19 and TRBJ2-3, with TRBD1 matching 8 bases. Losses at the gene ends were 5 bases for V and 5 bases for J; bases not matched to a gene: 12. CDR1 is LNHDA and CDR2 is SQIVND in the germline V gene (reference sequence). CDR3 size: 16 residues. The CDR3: CASSPRTGSWIDTQYF. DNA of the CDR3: TGTGCCAGTAGTCCAAGGACAGGGAGTTGGATAGATACGCAGTATTTT.

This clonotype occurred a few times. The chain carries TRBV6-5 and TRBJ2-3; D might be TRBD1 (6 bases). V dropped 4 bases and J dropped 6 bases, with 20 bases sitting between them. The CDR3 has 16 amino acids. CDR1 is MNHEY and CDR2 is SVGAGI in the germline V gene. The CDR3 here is CASSSTGSLFLDTQYF. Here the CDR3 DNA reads TGTGCCAGCAGTTCCACAGGGTCCTTATTTCTGGATACGCAGTATTTT.

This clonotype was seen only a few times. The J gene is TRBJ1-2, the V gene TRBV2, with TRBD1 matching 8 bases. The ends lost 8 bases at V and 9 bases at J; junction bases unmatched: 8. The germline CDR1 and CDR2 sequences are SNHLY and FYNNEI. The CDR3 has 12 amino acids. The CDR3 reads CASGLDRVCYTF. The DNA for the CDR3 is TGTGCCAGCGGTTTGGACAGGGTTTGCTACACCTTC.

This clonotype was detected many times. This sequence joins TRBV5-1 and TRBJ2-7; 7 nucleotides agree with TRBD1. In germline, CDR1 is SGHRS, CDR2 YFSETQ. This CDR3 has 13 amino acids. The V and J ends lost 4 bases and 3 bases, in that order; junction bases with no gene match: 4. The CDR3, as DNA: TGCGCCAGCAGCCTCCGACAGGGCTACGAGCAGTACTTC. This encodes CASSLRQGYEQYF. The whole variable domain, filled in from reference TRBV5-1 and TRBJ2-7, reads KAGVTQTPRYLIKTRGQQVTLSCSPISGHRSVSWYQQTPGQGLQFLFEYFSETQRNKGNFPGRFSGRQFSNSRSEMNVSTLELGDSALYLCASSLRQGYEQYFGPGTRLTVT.

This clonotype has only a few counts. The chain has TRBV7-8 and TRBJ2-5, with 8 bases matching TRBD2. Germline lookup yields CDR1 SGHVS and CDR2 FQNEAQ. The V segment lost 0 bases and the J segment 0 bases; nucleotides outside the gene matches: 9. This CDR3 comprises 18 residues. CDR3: CASSLASGGVTYQETQYF. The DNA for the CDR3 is TGTGCCAGCAGCTTAGCGTCCGGGGGGGTCACGTACCAAGAGACCCAGTACTTC. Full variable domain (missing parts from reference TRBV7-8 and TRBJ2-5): GAGVSQSPRYKVAKRGQDVALRCDPISGHVSLFWYQQALGQGPEFLTYFQNEAQLDKSGLPSDRFFAERPEGSVSTLKIQRTQQEDSAVYLCASSLASGGVTYQETQYFGPGTRLLVL.

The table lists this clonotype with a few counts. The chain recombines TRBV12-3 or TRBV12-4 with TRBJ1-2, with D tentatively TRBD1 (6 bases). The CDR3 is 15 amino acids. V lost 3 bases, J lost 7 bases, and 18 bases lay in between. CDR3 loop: CASSFGRGHDSGYTF. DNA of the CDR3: TGTGCCAGCAGTTTTGGGAGGGGACATGATAGTGGCTACACCTTC.

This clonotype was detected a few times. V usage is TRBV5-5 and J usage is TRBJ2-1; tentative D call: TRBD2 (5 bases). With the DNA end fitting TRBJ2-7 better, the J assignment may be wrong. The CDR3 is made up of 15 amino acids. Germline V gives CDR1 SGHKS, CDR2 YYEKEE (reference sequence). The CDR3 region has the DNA TGTGCCAGCAGCTTGGGCCTAGCAAGCTCCTACGAGCAGTACGTC. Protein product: CASSLGLASSYEQYV.

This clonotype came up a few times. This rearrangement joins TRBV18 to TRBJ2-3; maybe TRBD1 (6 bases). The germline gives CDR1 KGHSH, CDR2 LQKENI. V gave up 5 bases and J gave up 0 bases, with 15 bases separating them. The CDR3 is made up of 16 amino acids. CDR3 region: CASSAVTGTSTDTQYF. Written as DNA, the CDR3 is TGTGCCAGCTCAGCCGTAACCGGGACAAGCACAGATACGCAGTATTTT. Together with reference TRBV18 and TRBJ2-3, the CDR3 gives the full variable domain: NAGVMQNPRHLVRRRGQEARLRCSPMKGHSHVYWYRQLPEEGLKFMVYLQKENIIDESGMPKERFSAEFPKEGPSILRIQQVVRGDSAAYFCASSAVTGTSTDTQYFGPGTRLTVL.

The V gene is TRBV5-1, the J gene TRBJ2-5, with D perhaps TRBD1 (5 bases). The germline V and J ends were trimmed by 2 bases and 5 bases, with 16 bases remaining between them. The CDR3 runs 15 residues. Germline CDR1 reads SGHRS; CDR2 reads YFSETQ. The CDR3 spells CASSFFQDQGETQYF. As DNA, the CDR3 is TGCGCCAGCAGCTTTTTCCAGGATCAGGGCGAGACCCAGTACTTC.

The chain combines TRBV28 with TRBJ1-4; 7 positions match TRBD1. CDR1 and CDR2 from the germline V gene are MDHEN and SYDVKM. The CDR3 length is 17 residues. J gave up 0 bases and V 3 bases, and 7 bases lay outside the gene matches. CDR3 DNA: TGTGCCAGCAGTTTCCACAGGGGACGATCAACTAATGAAAAACTGTTTTTT. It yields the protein CASSFHRGRSTNEKLFF. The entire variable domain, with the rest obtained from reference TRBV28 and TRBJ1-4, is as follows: DVKVTQSSRYLVKRTGEKVFLECVQDMDHENMFWYRQDPGLGLRLIYFSYDVKMKEKGDIPEGYSVSREKKERFSLILESASTNQTSMYLCASSFHRGRSTNEKLFFGSGTQLSVL.

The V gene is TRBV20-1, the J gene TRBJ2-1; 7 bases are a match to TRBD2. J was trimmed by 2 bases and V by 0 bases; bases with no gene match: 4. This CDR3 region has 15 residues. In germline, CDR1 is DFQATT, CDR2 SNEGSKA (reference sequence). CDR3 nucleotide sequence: TGCAGTGCTAGAGAGCGGGGGTATACCTACAATGAGCAGTTCTTC. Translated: CSARERGYTYNEQFF.

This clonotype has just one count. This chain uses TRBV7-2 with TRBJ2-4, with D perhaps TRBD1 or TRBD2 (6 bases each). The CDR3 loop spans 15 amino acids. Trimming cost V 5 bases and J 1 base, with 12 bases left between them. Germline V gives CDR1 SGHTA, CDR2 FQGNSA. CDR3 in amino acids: CASSEGGKAKNIQYF. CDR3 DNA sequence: TGTGCCAGCAGCGAAGGGGGGAAGGCCAAAAACATTCAGTACTTC. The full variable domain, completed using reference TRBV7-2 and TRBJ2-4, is GAGVSQSPSNKVTEKGKDVELRCDPISGHTALYWYRQSLGQGLEFLIYFQGNSAPDKSGLPSDRFSAERTGGSVSTLTIQRTQQEDSAVYLCASSEGGKAKNIQYFGAGTRLSVL.

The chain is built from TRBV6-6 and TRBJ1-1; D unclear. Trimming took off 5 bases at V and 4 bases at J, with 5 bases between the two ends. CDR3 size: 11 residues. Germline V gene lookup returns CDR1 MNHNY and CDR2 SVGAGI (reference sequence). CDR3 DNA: TGTGCCAGCAGTACGGGCACTGAAGCTTTCTTT. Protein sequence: CASSTGTEAFF.